The 14 T cell receptor beta chains presented below share a single source sample, sequenced in a study of blood T cell repertoires in COVID-19. Here immunoSEQ multiplex PCR was the method, and the copy in TCRdb shows in-frame clones only, minus some. Among 100,000 to 150,000 clones listed, roughly 83% were seen once. Sequenced material: peripheral blood. These receptors were taken from a woman aged 50 to 60 with acute or convalescent COVID-19.

The chain is built from TRBV12-3 or TRBV12-4 and TRBJ2-7; unclear D gene. The CDR3 has 11 amino acids. V lost 6 bases and J lost 2, with 5 bases in between. CDR3 sequence reads: CASRSTYEQYF. The CDR3 DNA sequence: TGTGCCAGCAGATCCACCTACGAGCAGTACTTC.

The J gene is TRBJ1-4, the V gene TRBV29-1; 7 nucleotides match TRBD1. The CDR3 totals 16 residues. Germline CDR1 SQVTM, CDR2 ANQGSEA. J gave up 0 bases and V 4 bases, and 8 bases lay outside the gene matches. The chain's CDR3 is CSVVSRDSATNEKLFF. The CDR3 coding sequence is TGCAGCGTTGTAAGCAGGGACAGTGCAACTAATGAAAAACTGTTTTTT.

The chain joins TRBV23-1 to TRBJ1-4, with D possibly being TRBD1 (6 bases). TRBV23-1 is labeled an ORF, and its function is uncertain. V lost 3 bases and J 3 bases, leaving 14 bases between the germline ends. The CDR3 extends over 16 amino acids. The CDR3 sequence: CASSHSNRVANEKLFF. In nucleotides, the CDR3 is TGCGCCAGCAGTCATTCCAACAGGGTGGCTAATGAAAAACTGTTTTTT.

V is TRBV5-6 and J is TRBJ1-1; D ambiguous. The V and J ends lost 4 bases and 3 bases respectively, with 4 bases between them. The germline V gene encodes CDR1 SGHDT and CDR2 YYEEEE. This CDR3 has 11 residues. The chain's CDR3 is CASSHDTEAFF. The CDR3 DNA reads TGTGCCAGCAGCCATGACACTGAAGCTTTCTTT.

The rearrangement uses TRBV11-2 and TRBJ1-6; the D is unclear. The CDR3 length is 15 residues. Trimming left V 1 base short and J 4 bases short, with 8 bases between. From germline, CDR1 is SGHAT and CDR2 FQNNGV. CDR3 sequence (DNA): TGTGCCAGCAGCTTAGGATCAGGTTATAATTCACCCCTCCACTTT. This codes for CASSLGSGYNSPLHF. Filled out from reference TRBV11-2 and TRBJ1-6, the complete variable domain reads EAGVAQSPRYKIIEKRQSVAFWCNPISGHATLYWYQQILGQGPKLLIQFQNNGVVDDSQLPKDRFSAERLKGVDSTLKIQPAKLEDSAVYLCASSLGSGYNSPLHFGNGTRLTVT.

This clone turned up a few times. Here the CDR3 reads CASSTEQGDYGYTF. DNA for the CDR3: TGTGCCAGCAGTACCGAACAGGGTGACTATGGCTACACCTTC. The genes are TRBV2 and TRBJ1-2; the D gene is possibly TRBD1 (6 bases). CDR1 and CDR2 from the germline V gene are SNHLY and FYNNEI. Trimming cost V 5 bases and J 3 bases, with 13 bases left between them. The CDR3 runs 14 residues.

The chain links TRBV5-1 to TRBJ1-1; D is perhaps TRBD1 (5 bases). There are 19 residues in the CDR3. Germline CDR1 and CDR2: SGHRS and YFSETQ. V gave up 4 bases and J gave up 0 bases, with 25 bases separating them. Here the CDR3 DNA reads TGCGCCAGCAGCCCGTATTTCCAGGGCCCCCGCCCAATGAACACTGAAGCTTTCTTT. It codes for CASSPYFQGPRPMNTEAFF.

The chain uses TRBV3-1 (or the pseudogene TRBV3-2) and TRBJ1-1, with D possibly TRBD1 on 6 matching bases. Germline CDR1 and CDR2: LGHDT and YNNKEL (reference sequence). The CDR3 has 14 amino acids. V lost 6 bases and J 4 bases, leaving 15 bases between the germline ends. The CDR3 here is CASSLGGVGTEAFF. For the CDR3, the DNA is TGTGCCAGCAGTTTAGGGGGGGTAGGCACTGAAGCTTTCTTT.

The J gene is TRBJ1-5, the V gene TRBV7-8; no clear D. CDR1 and CDR2 from the germline V gene are SGHVS and FQNEAQ. V lost 1 base and J lost 5, with 9 bases in between. This CDR3 has 14 residues. The CDR3 region has the DNA TGTGCCAGCAGCTTAGAATCGGTAGATCAGCCCCAGCATTTT. Its protein is CASSLESVDQPQHF.

The chain has TRBV10-3 and TRBJ2-7; possible D gene TRBD1, 7 bases. This CDR3 is built from 14 residues. Deletions cut 6 bases from V and 1 base from J, with 13 bases between. CDR1 and CDR2 (germline): ENHRY, SYGVKD. The CDR3 DNA reads as TGTGCCATCAGCGTCAGGGGGGAATCCTACGAGCAGTACTTC. It codes for CAISVRGESYEQYF.

The V call is TRBV3-1 (or the pseudogene TRBV3-2), the J call TRBJ1-3, with D unclear. The CDR3 loop spans 12 amino acids. Trimming took 4 bases from V and 4 from J, leaving 5 bases between them. From germline, CDR1 is LGHDT and CDR2 YNNKEL (reference sequence). The CDR3 sequence: CASSLSGNTIYF. DNA of the CDR3: TGTGCCAGCAGCCTGAGCGGAAACACCATATATTTT.

V usage is TRBV19 and J usage is TRBJ1-6; D is perhaps TRBD1 (5 bases). V lost 6 bases and J lost 6, with 12 bases in between. Germline assignment: CDR1 LNHDA and CDR2 SQIVND (reference sequence). The CDR3 has 14 residues. The CDR3 loop reads CASSRQIFNSPLHF. Here the CDR3 DNA reads TGTGCCAGTAGCAGACAGATCTTTAATTCACCCCTCCACTTT.

The rearrangement uses TRBV11-2 and TRBJ1-1; 10 bases match TRBD1. J lost 1 base, V lost 4 bases, and 6 bases had no gene match. The CDR3 runs 16 residues. Germline CDR1 reads SGHAT; CDR2 reads FQNNGV. CDR3: CASSSDRGRKNTEAFF. The DNA of the CDR3 is TGTGCCAGCAGCTCAGACAGGGGGCGGAAGAACACTGAAGCTTTCTTT.

The genes are TRBV19 and TRBJ2-2, with TRBD1 as a possible D gene (6 bases). Germline loops: CDR1 LNHDA, CDR2 SQIVND (reference sequence). The V gene lost 6 bases and the J gene lost 3 bases, with 11 bases spanning the gap. The CDR3 is made up of 14 amino acids. The CDR3, as DNA: TGTGCCAGTAGCGAGGGACATTACACCGGGGAGCTGTTTTTT. Translation: CASSEGHYTGELFF.